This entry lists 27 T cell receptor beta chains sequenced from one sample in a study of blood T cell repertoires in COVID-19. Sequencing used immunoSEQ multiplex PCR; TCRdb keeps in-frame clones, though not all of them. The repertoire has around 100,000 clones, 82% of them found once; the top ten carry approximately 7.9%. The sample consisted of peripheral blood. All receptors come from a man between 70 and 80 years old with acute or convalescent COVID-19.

The CDR3 coding sequence is TGCGCCAGCAGCTTGGCCCCGACAGGATATGGCTCACCCCTCCACTTT. Encoded protein: CASSLAPTGYGSPLHF. The J gene is TRBJ1-6, the V gene TRBV5-1, with a weak D call TRBD1 (6 bases). CDR1 SGHRS and CDR2 YFSETQ come from the germline V gene. V lost 0 bases, J lost 10 bases, and 17 bases lay in between. This CDR3 region has 16 residues.

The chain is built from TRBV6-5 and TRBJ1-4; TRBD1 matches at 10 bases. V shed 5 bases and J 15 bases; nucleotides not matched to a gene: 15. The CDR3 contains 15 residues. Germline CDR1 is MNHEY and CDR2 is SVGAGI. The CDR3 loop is CASSRDRGQQKKMFF. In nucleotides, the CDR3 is TGTGCCAGCAGTAGAGACAGGGGGCAACAGAAAAAGATGTTTTTT.

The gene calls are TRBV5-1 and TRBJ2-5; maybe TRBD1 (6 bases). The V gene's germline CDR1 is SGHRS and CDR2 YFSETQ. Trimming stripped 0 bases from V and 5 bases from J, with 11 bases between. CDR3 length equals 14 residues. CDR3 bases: TGCGCCAGCAGCTTGGCCCAGGGGCGGGAGACCCAGTACTTC. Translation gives CASSLAQGRETQYF.

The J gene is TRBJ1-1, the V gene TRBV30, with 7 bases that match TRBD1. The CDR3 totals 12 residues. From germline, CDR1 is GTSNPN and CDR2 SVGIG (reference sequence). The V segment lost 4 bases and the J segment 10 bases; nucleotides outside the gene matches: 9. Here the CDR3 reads CAWIQGPIRAFF. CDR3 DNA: TGTGCCTGGATACAGGGGCCTATTAGAGCTTTCTTT.

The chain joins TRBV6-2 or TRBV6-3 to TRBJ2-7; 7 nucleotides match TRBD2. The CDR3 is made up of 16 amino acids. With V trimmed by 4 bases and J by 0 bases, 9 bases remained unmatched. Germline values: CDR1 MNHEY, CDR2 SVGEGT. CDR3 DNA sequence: TGTGCCAGCAGTTCGCTGGGACTATTAAACTCCTACGAGCAGTACTTC. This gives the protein CASSSLGLLNSYEQYF.

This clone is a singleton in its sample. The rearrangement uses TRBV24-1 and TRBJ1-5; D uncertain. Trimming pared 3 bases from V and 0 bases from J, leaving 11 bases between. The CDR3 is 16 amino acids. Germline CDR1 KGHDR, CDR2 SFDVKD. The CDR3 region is CATSDKREYSNQPQHF. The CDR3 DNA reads TGTGCCACCAGTGATAAACGAGAATATAGCAATCAGCCCCAGCATTTT.

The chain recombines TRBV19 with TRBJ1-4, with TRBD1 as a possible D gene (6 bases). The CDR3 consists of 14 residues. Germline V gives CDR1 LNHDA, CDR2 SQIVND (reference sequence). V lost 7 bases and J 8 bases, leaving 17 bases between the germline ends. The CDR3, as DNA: TGTGCCAGTAAATTGAAGGGGGTTCACGAAAAACTGTTTTTT. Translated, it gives CASKLKGVHEKLFF.

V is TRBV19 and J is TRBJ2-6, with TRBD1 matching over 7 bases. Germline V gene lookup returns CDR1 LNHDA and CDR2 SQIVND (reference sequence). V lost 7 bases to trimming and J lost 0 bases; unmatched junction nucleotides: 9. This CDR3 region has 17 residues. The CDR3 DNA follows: TGTGCCAGTAATGGGGGACAGCTTAGCTCTGGGGCCAACGTCCTGACTTTC. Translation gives CASNGGQLSSGANVLTF.

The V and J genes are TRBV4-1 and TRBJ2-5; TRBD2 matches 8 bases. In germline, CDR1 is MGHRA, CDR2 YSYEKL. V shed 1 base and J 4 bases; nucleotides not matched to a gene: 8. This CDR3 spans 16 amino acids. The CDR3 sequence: CASSQAPGGVGETQYF. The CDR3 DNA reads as TGCGCCAGCAGCCAAGCCCCCGGGGGGGTGGGAGAGACCCAGTACTTC.

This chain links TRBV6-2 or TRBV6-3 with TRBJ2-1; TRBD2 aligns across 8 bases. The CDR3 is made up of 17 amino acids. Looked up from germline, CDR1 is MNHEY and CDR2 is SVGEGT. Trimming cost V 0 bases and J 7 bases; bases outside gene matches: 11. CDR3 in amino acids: CASSYSNRAGARNEQFF. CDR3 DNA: TGTGCCAGCAGTTACTCGAATAGAGCGGGAGCCAGGAATGAGCAGTTCTTC.

The CDR3 loop is CASSYSTGGQTREQYF. CDR3 DNA sequence: TGTGCCAGCAGTTACTCCACAGGGGGCCAAACGAGGGAGCAGTACTTC. V gene TRBV6-5 combines with J gene TRBJ2-7, with 9 nucleotides matching TRBD1. CDR1 and CDR2 from the germline V gene are MNHEY and SVGAGI. V shed 0 bases, J shed 7 bases, and the junction held 10 bases outside the gene matches. This CDR3 is 16 amino acids long.

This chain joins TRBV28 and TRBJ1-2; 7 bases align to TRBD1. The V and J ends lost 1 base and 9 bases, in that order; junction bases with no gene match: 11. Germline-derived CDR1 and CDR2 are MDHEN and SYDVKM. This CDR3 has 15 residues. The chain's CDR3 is CASSLSTGVIGSYTF. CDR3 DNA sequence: TGTGCCAGCAGTTTATCAACAGGGGTGATCGGAAGCTACACCTTC.

The CDR3 here is CASDSSSTDTQYF. CDR3 DNA sequence: TGTGCCAGTGACTCCTCTAGCACAGATACGCAGTATTTT. The V call is TRBV6-1, the J call TRBJ2-3; D gene ambiguous. This CDR3 region has 13 residues. V was pared by 9 bases and J by 0 bases, with 10 bases between. The germline V gene encodes CDR1 MNHNS and CDR2 SASEGT.

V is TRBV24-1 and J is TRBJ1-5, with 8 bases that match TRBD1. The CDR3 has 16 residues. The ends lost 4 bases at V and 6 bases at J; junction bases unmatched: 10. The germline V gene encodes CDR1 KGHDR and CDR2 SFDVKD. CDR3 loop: CATSDPLDREGQPQHF. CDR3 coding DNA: TGTGCCACCAGTGACCCTCTGGACAGGGAGGGTCAGCCCCAGCATTTT.

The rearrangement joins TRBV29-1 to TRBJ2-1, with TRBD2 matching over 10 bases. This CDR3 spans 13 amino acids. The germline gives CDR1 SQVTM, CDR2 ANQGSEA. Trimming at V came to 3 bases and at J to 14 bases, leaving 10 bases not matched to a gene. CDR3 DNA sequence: TGCAGCGTTGATTTGATAGCGGGGGGTTTGAAGTTCTTC. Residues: CSVDLIAGGLKFF.

CDR3 amino acids: CSPGGEKLFF. The CDR3 DNA follows: TGCAGCCCCGGGGGTGAAAAACTGTTTTTT. The V and J genes are TRBV20-1 and TRBJ1-4; D might be TRBD1 (5 bases). This CDR3 is 10 amino acids long. The germline CDR1 and CDR2 sequences are DFQATT and SNEGSKA (reference sequence).

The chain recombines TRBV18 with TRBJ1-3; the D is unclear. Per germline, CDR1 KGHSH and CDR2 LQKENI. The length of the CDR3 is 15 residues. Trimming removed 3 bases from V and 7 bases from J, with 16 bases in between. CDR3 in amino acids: CASSPGSRQENTIYF. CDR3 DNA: TGTGCCAGCTCACCGGGGAGTAGGCAGGAGAACACCATATATTTT.

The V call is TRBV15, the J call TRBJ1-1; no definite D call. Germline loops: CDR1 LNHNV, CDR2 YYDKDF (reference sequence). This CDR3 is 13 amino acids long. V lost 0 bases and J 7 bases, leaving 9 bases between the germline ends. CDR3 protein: CATSRDGDGEAFF. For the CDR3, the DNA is TGTGCCACCAGCAGAGACGGGGATGGTGAAGCTTTCTTT. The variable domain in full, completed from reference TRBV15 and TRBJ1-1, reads DAMVIQNPRYQVTQFGKPVTLSCSQTLNHNVMYWYQQKSSQAPKLLFHYYDKDFNNEADTPDNFQSRRPNTSFCFLDIRSPGLGDTAMYLCATSRDGDGEAFFGQGTRLTVV.

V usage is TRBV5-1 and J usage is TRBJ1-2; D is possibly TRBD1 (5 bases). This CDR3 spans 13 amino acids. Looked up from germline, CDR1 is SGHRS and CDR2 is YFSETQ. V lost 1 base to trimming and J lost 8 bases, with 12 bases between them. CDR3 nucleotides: TGCGCCAGCAGCTTGTTGGGGCCTGGGGGCTACACCTTC. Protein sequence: CASSLLGPGGYTF.

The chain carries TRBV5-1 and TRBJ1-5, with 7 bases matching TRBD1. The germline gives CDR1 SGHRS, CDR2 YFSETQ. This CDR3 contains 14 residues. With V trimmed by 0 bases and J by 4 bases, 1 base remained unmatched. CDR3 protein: CASSLEGANQPQHF. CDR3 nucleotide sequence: TGCGCCAGCAGCTTGGAGGGGGCTAATCAGCCCCAGCATTTT. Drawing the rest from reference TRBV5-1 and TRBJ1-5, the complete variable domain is KAGVTQTPRYLIKTRGQQVTLSCSPISGHRSVSWYQQTPGQGLQFLFEYFSETQRNKGNFPGRFSGRQFSNSRSEMNVSTLELGDSALYLCASSLEGANQPQHFGDGTRLSIL.

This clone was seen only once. The CDR3 bases are TGTGCCAGCAGCCAAGATGAGGCCACAGATACGCAGTATTTT. Translation: CASSQDEATDTQYF. The J gene is TRBJ2-3, the V gene TRBV3-1 (or the pseudogene TRBV3-2); D remains unclear. This CDR3 is 14 amino acids long. From germline, CDR1 is LGHDT and CDR2 YNNKEL (reference sequence). The V gene lost 0 bases and the J gene lost 2 bases, with 6 bases spanning the gap.

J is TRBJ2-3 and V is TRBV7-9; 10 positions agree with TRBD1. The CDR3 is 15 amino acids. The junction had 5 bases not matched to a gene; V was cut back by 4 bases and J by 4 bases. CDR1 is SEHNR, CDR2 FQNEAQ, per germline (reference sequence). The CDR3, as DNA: TGTGCCAGCAGCTCGACAGGGGGCATCTCAGATACGCAGTATTTT. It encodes CASSSTGGISDTQYF.

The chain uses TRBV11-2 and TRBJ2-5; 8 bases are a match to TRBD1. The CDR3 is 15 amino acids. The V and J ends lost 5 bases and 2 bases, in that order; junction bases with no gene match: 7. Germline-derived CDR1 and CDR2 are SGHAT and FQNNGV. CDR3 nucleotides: TGTGCCAGCAGCCTTTTCCAGGGGGCTCAAGAGACCCAGTACTTC. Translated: CASSLFQGAQETQYF.

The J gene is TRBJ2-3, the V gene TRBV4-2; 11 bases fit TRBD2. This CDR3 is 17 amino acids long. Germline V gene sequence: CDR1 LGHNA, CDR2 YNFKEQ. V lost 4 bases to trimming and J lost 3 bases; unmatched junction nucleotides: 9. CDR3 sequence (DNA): TGTGCCAGCAGCCGATCCGTAGCTAGCGGGGGGACAGATACGCAGTATTTT. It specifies CASSRSVASGGTDTQYF.

CDR3 sequence reads: CASRSPGLAGVGELFF. CDR3 DNA: TGCGCCAGCAGGTCGCCGGGACTAGCCGGCGTCGGGGAGCTGTTTTTT. This rearrangement joins TRBV5-1 to TRBJ2-2, with 9 positions matching TRBD2. After removal of 5 bases from V and 7 bases from J, the junction contained 12 bases not matched to a gene. Germline-derived CDR1 and CDR2 are SGHRS and YFSETQ. This CDR3 is built from 16 residues.

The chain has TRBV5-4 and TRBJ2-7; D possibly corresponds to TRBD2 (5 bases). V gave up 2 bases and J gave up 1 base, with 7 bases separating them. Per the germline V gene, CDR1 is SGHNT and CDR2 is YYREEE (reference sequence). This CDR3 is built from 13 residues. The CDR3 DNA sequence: TGTGCCAGCAGCTTCCAGCGGTCCTACGAGCAGTACTTC. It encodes CASSFQRSYEQYF.

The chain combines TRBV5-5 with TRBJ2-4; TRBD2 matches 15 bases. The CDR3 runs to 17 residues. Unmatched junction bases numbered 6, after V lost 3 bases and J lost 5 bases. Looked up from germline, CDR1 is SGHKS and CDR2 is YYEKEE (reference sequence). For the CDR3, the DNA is TGTGCCAGCAGCTACGGACTAGCGGGAGGGCCCGAAAACATTCAGTACTTC. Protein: CASSYGLAGGPENIQYF.